The 11 T cell receptor beta chains below come from one sample, sequenced in a study of cytomegalovirus exposure and HLA in healthy donors. The PCR employed 60 Vbeta primers together with 13 Jbeta primers. Measured with immunoSEQ multiplex PCR; TCRdb has only the in-frame clones, and not every one. The data show around 200,000 clones, about four fifths seen once. Specimen: PBMCs. These TCRs come from a male donor in good health and CMV-seronegative.

The chain links TRBV6-1 to TRBJ1-6; 8 nucleotides line up with TRBD1. The CDR3 runs 15 residues. CDR1 and CDR2 (germline): MNHNS, SASEGT. V was pared by 5 bases and J by 9 bases, with 9 bases of the junction left unmatched. CDR3 bases: TGTGCCAGCAGTCCCCAGAGGGGACAGGCTTCACCCCTCCACTTT. This gives the protein CASSPQRGQASPLHF.

The gene calls are TRBV6-5 and TRBJ2-1; no definite D call. The V gene's germline CDR1 is MNHEY and CDR2 SVGAGI. Deletions cut 5 bases from V and 7 bases from J, with 9 bases between. The CDR3 length is 12 residues. CDR3 sequence (DNA): TGTGCCAGCAGTGCCCGCAGAAATGAGCAGTTCTTC. Translation gives CASSARRNEQFF.

The sample holds one count of this clone. The gene calls are TRBV9 and TRBJ2-1; a weak D match, TRBD2 (6 bases). The CDR3 extends over 14 amino acids. The V gene's germline CDR1 is SGDLS and CDR2 YYNGEE. V gave up 4 bases and J gave up 5 bases, with 13 bases separating them. In DNA, the CDR3 is TGTGCCAGCAGCCTAGGAGGGAAGAACAATGAGCAGTTCTTC. Translated, it gives CASSLGGKNNEQFF.

J is TRBJ2-1 and V is TRBV7-2; the D gene is possibly TRBD2 (5 bases). V was trimmed by 2 bases and J by 10 bases, leaving 12 bases between them. The germline CDR1 and CDR2 sequences are SGHTA and FQGNSA. This CDR3 is 13 amino acids long. DNA of the CDR3: TGTGCCAGCAGCTTAATTACTGAGGGAGAGCAGTTCTTC. It translates to CASSLITEGEQFF.

This clone was seen a single time. The J gene is TRBJ1-1, the V gene TRBV6-1; no clear D. CDR1 and CDR2 from the germline V gene are MNHNS and SASEGT. V was clipped by 1 base and J by 1 base, with 13 bases between them. The CDR3 totals 16 residues. The CDR3 is CASSEEVGPPNTEAFF. For the CDR3, the DNA is TGTGCCAGCAGTGAAGAGGTGGGCCCGCCGAACACTGAAGCTTTCTTT.

The V and J genes are TRBV7-2 and TRBJ2-7; 9 nucleotides agree with TRBD2. CDR1 and CDR2 from the germline V gene are SGHTA and FQGNSA. The J segment lost 2 bases and the V segment lost 3 bases, leaving 5 bases of the junction unmatched. The CDR3 covers 15 residues. CDR3 in amino acids: CASSLATSGPYEQYF. CDR3 nucleotide sequence: TGTGCCAGCAGCTTGGCGACTAGCGGCCCCTACGAGCAGTACTTC.

This clone was counted only a few times. The chain uses TRBV5-6 and TRBJ1-3; tentative D call: TRBD1 (5 bases). Per the germline V gene, CDR1 is SGHDT and CDR2 is YYEEEE. Trimming left V 0 bases short and J 1 base short, with 11 bases between. This CDR3 has 16 residues. CDR3 loop: CASSLEQGLSGNTIYF. In nucleotides, the CDR3 is TGTGCCAGCAGCTTGGAGCAGGGTTTGTCTGGAAACACCATATATTTT.

The V gene is TRBV21-1, the J gene TRBJ1-6. TRBV21-1 is noted as a pseudogene. This CDR3 contains 16 residues. CDR3 protein: CASSSPGLSFDSPLHF. The CDR3, as DNA: TGTGCCAGCAGCTCCCCGGGACTCAGTTTTGATTCACCCCTCCACTTT.

V gene TRBV6-1 combines with J gene TRBJ2-5; no clear D. The DNA end is a closer match to TRBJ2-7, so the J assignment may be wrong. This CDR3 region has 13 residues. The germline gives CDR1 MNHNS, CDR2 SASEGT. The CDR3 loop reads CATPPEPSTEQYF. The CDR3 nucleotides read TGTGCCACCCCCCCCGAGCCATCAACCGAGCAGTACTTC.

This clone was seen a handful of times. The chain joins TRBV5-1 to TRBJ2-1, with TRBD2 identical over 10 bases. CDR3 size: 15 residues. Germline V lookup: CDR1 SGHRS, CDR2 YFSETQ. V lost 4 bases, J lost 8 bases, and 9 bases stayed unmatched. The CDR3 bases are TGCGCCAGCAGCAAACTAGCGGGGTACGAATATGAGCAGTTCTTC. Its protein is CASSKLAGYEYEQFF.

V usage is TRBV27 and J usage is TRBJ2-2, with TRBD1 as a possible D gene (6 bases). Germline values: CDR1 MNHEY, CDR2 SMNVEV (reference sequence). Trimming shortened V by 4 bases and J by 6 bases, and 9 bases separated the two germline ends. CDR3 length: 13 amino acids. The CDR3: CASSSTGSGELFF. For the CDR3, the DNA is TGTGCCAGCAGTTCTACAGGGTCCGGGGAGCTGTTTTTT.